This T cell receptor beta chain appears in the sequencing data of a study of T cells after yellow fever vaccination. As TCR cDNA was made by 5'RACE template switching, a universal primer site and UMIs were added. TCRdb re-analysed the 5' RACE reads in MiXCR, keeping a single row per CDR3 protein. Altogether 200,000 to 300,000 distinct CDR3 sequences are present, roughly 13% being singletons, with the ten largest covering 0.45% to 0.65%. Study findings and constraints: The study noted that FACS-sorted repertoires could contain abundant clonotypes contaminating from the bulk population. A large majority of primary-vaccination clones showed up again after the booster (about 97% CD4, 88% CD8). Clonotypes found in both CD4 and CD8 compartments made up a small share.

The V end was cut by 3 bases, the J end by 9 bases, with 9 bases between. The CDR3 is 12 residues long. Per germline, CDR1 LGHDT and CDR2 YNNKEL (reference sequence). Of note for this clonotype: Its matching antigen is unknown.

The specimen was CD4+ T cells sorted from PBMCs, collected 45 days after the yellow fever booster vaccination. The TCR comes from a man in his thirties or forties who received the YFV17D yellow fever vaccine. The chain has TRBV3-1 and TRBJ2-1; D uncertain. The CDR3 DNA reads TGTGCCAGCAGCCATGAGAGTGGTGAGCAGTTCTTC. Translation: CASSHESGEQFF.